Shown below are 3 T cell receptor beta chains from a single sample sequenced in a study of blood T cell repertoires in COVID-19. The assay was immunoSEQ multiplex PCR, and TCRdb's table has in-frame clones only and misses some. The repertoire holds almost 200,000 clones, with 80% to 90% as singletons. The sample was peripheral blood. The source of these receptors is a woman in her 70s with acute or convalescent COVID-19.

This sequence joins TRBV5-1 and TRBJ2-3, with 14 bases lining up with TRBD2. The J segment lost 6 bases and the V segment lost 0 bases, leaving 6 bases of the junction unmatched. CDR1 is SGHRS, CDR2 YFSETQ, per germline. The CDR3 has 17 amino acids. CDR3 nucleotides: TGCGCCAGCAGCTTGGGACTAGCGGGGGGGCCAGGCGATACGCAGTATTTT. It codes for CASSLGLAGGPGDTQYF. The whole variable domain, filled in from reference TRBV5-1 and TRBJ2-3, reads KAGVTQTPRYLIKTRGQQVTLSCSPISGHRSVSWYQQTPGQGLQFLFEYFSETQRNKGNFPGRFSGRQFSNSRSEMNVSTLELGDSALYLCASSLGLAGGPGDTQYFGPGTRLTVL.

The chain couples TRBV5-1 to TRBJ1-2; the D gene is possibly TRBD1 (6 bases). With 7 bases removed from V and 6 bases from J, the gap between germline ends came to 25 bases. Germline CDR1 and CDR2: SGHRS and YFSETQ. This CDR3 has 16 amino acids. CDR3 residues: CASRVSPGGAIDGYTF. The DNA of the CDR3 is TGCGCCAGCCGCGTTTCACCGGGGGGCGCAATTGATGGCTACACCTTC.

The chain carries TRBV2 and TRBJ1-2; D might be TRBD1 (5 bases). V lost 8 bases and J 8 bases, leaving 27 bases between the germline ends. There are 16 residues in the CDR3. Germline CDR1 and CDR2: SNHLY and FYNNEI. CDR3 coding DNA: TGTGCCAGCCGCCTGGGGCAGTTCGCCGCTATGGGCGGCTACACCTTC. It encodes CASRLGQFAAMGGYTF.